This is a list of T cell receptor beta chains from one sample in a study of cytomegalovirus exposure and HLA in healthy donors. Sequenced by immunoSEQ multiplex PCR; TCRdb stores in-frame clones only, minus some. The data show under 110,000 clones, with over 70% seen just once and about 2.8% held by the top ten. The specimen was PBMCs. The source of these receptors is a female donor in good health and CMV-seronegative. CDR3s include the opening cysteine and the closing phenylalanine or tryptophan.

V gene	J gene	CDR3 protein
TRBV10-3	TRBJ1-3	CAISDVGGDRDFFFGRNTIYF
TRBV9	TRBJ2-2	CASSVGGGSTGELFF
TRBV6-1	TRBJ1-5	CASRGGAGLNQPQHF
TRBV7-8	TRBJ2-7	CASSLGGVGIAYEQYF
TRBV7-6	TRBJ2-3	CASSLGQGGTDTQYF
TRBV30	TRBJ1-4	CAFHPGQGEKLFF
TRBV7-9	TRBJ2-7	CASSRSGSNNEQYF
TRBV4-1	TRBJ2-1	CASSQEGRSLVNEQFF
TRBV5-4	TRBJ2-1	CASSAWTSGRGNEQFF
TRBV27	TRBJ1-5	CASSLTGDRGNQPQHF
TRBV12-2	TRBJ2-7	CASRLVPGTDPYEQYF
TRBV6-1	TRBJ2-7	CASSPRQGKADEQYF
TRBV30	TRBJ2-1	CAWSVAVGEQFF
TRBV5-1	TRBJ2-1	CASYGTSGYNEQFF
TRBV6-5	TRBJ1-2	CASSLTGGYYGYTF
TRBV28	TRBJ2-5	CASSQREDVETQYF
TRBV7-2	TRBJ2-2	CASSLMGLGNTGELFF
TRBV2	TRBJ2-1	CASSLTSHEQFF
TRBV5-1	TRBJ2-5	CASSLATGRQETQYF
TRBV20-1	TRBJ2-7	CSARDQREQYF
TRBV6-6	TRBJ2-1	CASSWRAEEQFF
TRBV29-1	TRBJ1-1	CSVGTGAEAFF
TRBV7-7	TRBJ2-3	CASSVNRGDTQYF
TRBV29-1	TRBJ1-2	CSVQAGTRNYGYTF
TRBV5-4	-	CASSSPGLAAYEQYF
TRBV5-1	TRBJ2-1	CASSRLAGVNPFHNEQFF
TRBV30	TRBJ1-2	CAWSIVNYGYTF
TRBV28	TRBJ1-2	CASSLGAANYGYTF
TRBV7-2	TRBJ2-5	CASSPTTGRQETQYF
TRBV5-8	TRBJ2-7	CASSLVGQGPYEQYF
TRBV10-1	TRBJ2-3	CASSGAGADTQYF
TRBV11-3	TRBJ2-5	CASSQGDRNRRQETQYF
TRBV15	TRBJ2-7	CATREGPNYEQYF
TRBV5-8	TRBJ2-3	CASNLGTGSTDTQYF
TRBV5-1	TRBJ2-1	CASSRRDYNEQFF
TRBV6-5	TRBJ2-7	CASSYTRGSSYEQYF
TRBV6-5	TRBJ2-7	CASSYTTGGKKREQYF
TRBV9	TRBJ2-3	CASSPRGSDTDTQYF
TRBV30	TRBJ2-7	CACFFQDRGSYEQYF
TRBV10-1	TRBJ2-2	CASSPGVTTGELFF
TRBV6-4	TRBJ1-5	CASSDWGQGLSNQPQHF
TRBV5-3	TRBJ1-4	CARWEDNEKLFF
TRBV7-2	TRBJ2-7	CASSLLDNSYEQYF
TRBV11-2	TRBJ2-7	CASSPRDGAAGSYEQYF
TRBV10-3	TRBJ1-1	CAIAGEGSLMNTEAFF